This T cell receptor (beta chain) was obtained from a study of blood T cell repertoires in COVID-19. The wider study: Sites in the United States, Italy and Spain provided acute and convalescent COVID-19 samples.

The CDR3 consists of 13 residues. Trimming removed 6 bases from V and 6 bases from J; junction bases left unmatched: 5. Clones were sequenced by immunoSEQ multiplex PCR, and TCRdb holds only the in-frame ones, with some missing. The data contain approximately 150,000 clones, roughly 87% of them singletons. The sample comprised peripheral blood. The genes are TRBV12-3 or TRBV12-4 and TRBJ1-2, with 9 bases lining up with TRBD1. The receptor's source is a woman in her seventies with acute or convalescent COVID-19. The CDR3 is CASRQQGADGYTF. DNA of the CDR3: TGTGCCAGCAGACAACAGGGGGCAGATGGCTACACCTTC.